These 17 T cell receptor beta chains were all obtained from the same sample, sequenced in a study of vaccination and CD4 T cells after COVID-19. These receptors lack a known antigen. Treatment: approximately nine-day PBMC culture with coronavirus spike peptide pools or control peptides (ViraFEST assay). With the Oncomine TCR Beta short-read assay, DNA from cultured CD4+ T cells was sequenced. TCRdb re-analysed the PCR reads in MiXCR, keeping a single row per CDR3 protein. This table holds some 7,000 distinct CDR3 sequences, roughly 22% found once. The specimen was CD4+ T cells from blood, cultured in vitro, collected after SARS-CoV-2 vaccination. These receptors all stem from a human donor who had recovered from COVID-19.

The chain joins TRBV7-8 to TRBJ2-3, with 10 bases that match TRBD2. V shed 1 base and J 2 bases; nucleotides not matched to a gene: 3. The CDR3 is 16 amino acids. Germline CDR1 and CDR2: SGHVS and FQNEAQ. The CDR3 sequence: CASSLGLAGATDTQYF. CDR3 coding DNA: TGTGCCAGCAGCTTAGGGCTAGCGGGGGCCACAGATACGCAGTATTTT.

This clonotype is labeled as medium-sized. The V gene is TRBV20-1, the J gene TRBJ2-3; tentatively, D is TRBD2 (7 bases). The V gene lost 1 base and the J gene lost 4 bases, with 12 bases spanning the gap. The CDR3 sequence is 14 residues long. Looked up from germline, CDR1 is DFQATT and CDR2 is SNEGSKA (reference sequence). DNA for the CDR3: TGCAGTGCTAGAGTCCCCGGGGGGCCAGATACGCAGTATTTT. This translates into CSARVPGGPDTQYF.

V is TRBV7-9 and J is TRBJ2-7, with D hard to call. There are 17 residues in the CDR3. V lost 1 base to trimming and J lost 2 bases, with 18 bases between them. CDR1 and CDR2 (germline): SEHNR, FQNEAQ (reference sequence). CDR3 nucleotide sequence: TGTGCCAGCAGCTTAGGGTTAGGAGTTGATAGTGCCTACGAGCAGTACTTC. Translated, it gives CASSLGLGVDSAYEQYF.

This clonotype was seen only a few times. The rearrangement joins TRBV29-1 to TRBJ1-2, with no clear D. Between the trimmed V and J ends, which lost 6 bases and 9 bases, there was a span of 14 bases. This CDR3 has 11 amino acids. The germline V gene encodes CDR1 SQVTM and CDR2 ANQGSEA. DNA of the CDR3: TGCAGCGTGATCCTGCGGCAGCGCTACACCTTC. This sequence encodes CSVILRQRYTF.

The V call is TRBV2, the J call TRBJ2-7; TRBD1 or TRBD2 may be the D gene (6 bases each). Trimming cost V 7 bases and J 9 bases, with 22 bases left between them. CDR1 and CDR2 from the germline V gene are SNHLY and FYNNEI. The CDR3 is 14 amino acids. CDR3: CASTLEGGQGGQYF. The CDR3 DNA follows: TGTGCCAGCACCCTCGAGGGGGGCCAGGGAGGGCAGTACTTC.

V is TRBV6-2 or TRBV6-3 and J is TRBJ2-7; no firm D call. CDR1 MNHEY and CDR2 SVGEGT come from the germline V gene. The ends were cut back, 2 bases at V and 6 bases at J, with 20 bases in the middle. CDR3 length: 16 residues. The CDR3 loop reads CASSYPSTRRTSEQYF. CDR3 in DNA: TGTGCCAGCAGTTACCCTTCGACCCGGAGAACTTCCGAGCAGTACTTC.

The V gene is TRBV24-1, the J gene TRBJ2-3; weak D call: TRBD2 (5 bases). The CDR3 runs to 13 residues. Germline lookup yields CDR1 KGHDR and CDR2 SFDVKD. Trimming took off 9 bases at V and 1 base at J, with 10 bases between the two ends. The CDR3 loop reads CATGDGGTDTQYF. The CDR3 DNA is TGTGCCACCGGCGACGGGGGCACAGATACGCAGTATTTT.

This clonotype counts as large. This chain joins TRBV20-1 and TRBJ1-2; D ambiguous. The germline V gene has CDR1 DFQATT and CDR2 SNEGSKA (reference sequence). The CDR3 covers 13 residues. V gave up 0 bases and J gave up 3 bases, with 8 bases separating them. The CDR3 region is CSARDTEYYGYTF. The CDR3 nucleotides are TGCAGTGCTAGAGACACAGAGTACTATGGCTACACCTTC.

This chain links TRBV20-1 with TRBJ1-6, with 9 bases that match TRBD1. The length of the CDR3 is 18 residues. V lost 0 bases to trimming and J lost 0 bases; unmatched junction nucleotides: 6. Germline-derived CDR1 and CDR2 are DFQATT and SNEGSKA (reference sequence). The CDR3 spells CSAREGGTGLSYNSPLHF. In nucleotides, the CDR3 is TGCAGTGCTAGAGAAGGAGGGACAGGGCTCTCCTATAATTCACCCCTCCACTTT.

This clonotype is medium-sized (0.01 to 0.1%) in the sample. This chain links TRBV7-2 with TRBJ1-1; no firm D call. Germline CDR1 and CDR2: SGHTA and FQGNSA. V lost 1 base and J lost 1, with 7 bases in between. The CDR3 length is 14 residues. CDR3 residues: CASSLGGRNTEAFF. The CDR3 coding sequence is TGTGCCAGCAGCTTAGGGGGTAGGAACACTGAAGCTTTCTTT.

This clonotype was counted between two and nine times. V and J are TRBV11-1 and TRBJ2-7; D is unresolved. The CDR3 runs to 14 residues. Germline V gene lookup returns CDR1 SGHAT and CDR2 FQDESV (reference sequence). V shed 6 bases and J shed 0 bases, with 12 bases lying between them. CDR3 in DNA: TGTGCCAGCAGAACTCGGGCAAGCTCCTACGAGCAGTACTTC. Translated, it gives CASRTRASSYEQYF.

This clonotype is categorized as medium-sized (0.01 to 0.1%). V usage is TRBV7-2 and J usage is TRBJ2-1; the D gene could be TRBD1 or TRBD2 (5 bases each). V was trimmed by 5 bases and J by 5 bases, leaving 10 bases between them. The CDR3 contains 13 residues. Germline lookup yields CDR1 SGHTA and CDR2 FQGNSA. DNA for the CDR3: TGTGCCAGCAGCCCGGGACCGAACAATGAGCAGTTCTTC. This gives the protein CASSPGPNNEQFF.

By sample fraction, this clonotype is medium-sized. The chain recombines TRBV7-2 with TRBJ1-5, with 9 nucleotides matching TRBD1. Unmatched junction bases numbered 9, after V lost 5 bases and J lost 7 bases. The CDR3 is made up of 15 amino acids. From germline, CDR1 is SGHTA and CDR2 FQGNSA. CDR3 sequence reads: CASSTDRGGRQPQHF. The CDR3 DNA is TGTGCCAGCAGCACGGACAGGGGCGGGAGGCAGCCCCAGCATTTT.

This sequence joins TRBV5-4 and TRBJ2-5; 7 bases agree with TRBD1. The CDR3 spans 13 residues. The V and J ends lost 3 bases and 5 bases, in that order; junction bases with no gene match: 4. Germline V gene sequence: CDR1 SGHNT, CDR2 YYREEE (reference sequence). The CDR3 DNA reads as TGTGCCAGCAGCTCCACAGGGGTGGAGACCCAGTACTTC. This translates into CASSSTGVETQYF.

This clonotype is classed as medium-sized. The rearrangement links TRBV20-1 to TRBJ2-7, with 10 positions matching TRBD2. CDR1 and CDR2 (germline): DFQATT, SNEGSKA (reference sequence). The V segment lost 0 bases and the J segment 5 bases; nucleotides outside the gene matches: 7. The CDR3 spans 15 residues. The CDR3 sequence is CSAREGLAGAHEQYF. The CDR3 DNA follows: TGCAGTGCTAGAGAAGGCCTAGCGGGGGCCCACGAGCAGTACTTC.

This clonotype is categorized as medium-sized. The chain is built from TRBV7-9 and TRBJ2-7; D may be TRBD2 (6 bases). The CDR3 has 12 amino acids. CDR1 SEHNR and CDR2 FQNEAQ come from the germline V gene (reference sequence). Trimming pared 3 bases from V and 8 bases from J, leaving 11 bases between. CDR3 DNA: TGTGCCAGCAGCTTGGGCGGGGATCAGCAGTACTTC. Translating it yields CASSLGGDQQYF.

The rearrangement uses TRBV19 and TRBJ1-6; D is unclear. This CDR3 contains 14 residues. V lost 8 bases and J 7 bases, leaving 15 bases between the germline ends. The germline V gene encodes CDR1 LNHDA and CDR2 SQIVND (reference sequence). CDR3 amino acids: CASGRGSLNSPLHF. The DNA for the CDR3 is TGTGCCAGTGGCCGCGGGTCACTAAATTCACCCCTCCACTTT.